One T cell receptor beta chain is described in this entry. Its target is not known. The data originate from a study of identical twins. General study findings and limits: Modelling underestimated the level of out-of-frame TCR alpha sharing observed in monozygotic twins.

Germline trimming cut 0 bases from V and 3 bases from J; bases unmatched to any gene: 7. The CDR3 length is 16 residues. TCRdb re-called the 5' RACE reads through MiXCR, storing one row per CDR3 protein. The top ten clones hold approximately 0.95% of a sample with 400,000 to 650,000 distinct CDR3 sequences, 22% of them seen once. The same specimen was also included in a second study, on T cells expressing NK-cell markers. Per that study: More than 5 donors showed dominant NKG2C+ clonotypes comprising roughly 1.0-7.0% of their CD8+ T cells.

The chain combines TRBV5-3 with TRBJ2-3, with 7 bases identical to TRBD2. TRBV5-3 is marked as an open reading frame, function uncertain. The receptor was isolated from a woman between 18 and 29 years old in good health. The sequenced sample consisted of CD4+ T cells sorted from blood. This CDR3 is CARSLEGGSGTDTQYF. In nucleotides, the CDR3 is TGTGCCAGAAGCTTGGAAGGCGGGAGCGGGACAGATACGCAGTATTTT.